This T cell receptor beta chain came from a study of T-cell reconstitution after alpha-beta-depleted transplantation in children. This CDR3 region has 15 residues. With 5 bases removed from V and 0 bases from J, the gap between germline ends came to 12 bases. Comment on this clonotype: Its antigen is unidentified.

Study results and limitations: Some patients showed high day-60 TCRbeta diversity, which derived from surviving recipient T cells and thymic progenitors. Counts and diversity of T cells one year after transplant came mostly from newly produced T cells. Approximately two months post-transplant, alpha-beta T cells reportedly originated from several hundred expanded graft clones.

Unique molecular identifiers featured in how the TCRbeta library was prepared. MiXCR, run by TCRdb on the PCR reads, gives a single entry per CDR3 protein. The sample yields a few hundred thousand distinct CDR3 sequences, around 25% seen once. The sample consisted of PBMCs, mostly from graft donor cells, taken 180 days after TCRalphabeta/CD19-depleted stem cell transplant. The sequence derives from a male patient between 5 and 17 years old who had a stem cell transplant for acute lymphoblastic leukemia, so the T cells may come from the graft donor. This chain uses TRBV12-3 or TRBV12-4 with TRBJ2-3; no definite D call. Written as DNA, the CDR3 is TGTGCCAGCAGTCTTCTTATTCCTAGCACAGATACGCAGTATTTT. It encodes CASSLLIPSTDTQYF.